One and the same sample provided the 14 T cell receptor beta chains below, sequenced in a study of blood T cell repertoires in COVID-19. Here immunoSEQ multiplex PCR was the method, and the copy in TCRdb shows in-frame clones only, minus some. The data contain some 88,000 clones, 65% to 90% of them singletons. The sample taken for sequencing was peripheral blood. The source of these receptors is a man between 60 and 75 years old with acute or convalescent COVID-19.

This clone appeared a few times. This CDR3 is CASSVTGVEGYTF. The DNA for the CDR3 is TGTGCCAGCAGCGTCACAGGGGTGGAAGGCTACACCTTC. The chain is built from TRBV7-8 and TRBJ1-2, with 7 bases that match TRBD1. CDR1 is SGHVS, CDR2 FQNEAQ, per germline. Trimming took 5 bases from V and 8 from J; bases not matched to a gene: 8. The CDR3 runs to 13 residues. The variable domain in full, with the rest retrieved from reference TRBV7-8 and TRBJ1-2, is GAGVSQSPRYKVAKRGQDVALRCDPISGHVSLFWYQQALGQGPEFLTYFQNEAQLDKSGLPSDRFFAERPEGSVSTLKIQRTQQEDSAVYLCASSVTGVEGYTFGSGTRLTVV.

The chain is built from TRBV6-1 and TRBJ2-5; 7 nucleotides line up with TRBD1. The length of the CDR3 is 13 residues. Germline V gives CDR1 MNHNS, CDR2 SASEGT. J was trimmed by 5 bases and V by 1 base; bases with no gene match: 1. DNA for the CDR3: TGTGCCAGCAGTGAAGTCAGGGGGGAGACCCAGTACTTC. Residues: CASSEVRGETQYF.

The chain joins TRBV5-1 to TRBJ2-3, with TRBD2 identical over 9 bases. This CDR3 has 14 residues. The J segment lost 4 bases and the V segment lost 4 bases, leaving 4 bases of the junction unmatched. The germline gives CDR1 SGHRS, CDR2 YFSETQ. CDR3 nucleotide sequence: TGCGCCAGCAGCAGGGGACTAGCCCCAGATACGCAGTATTTT. This encodes CASSRGLAPDTQYF.

The chain has TRBV5-1 and TRBJ1-2; TRBD1 matches 8 bases. CDR1 and CDR2 from the germline V gene are SGHRS and YFSETQ. The CDR3 has 15 residues. With 4 bases clipped from V and 2 bases from J, the junction kept 7 bases outside the gene matches. The CDR3 reads CASSIGTGENYGYTF. The CDR3 DNA is TGCGCCAGCAGCATCGGGACAGGAGAAAACTATGGCTACACCTTC.

The genes are TRBV12-3 or TRBV12-4 and TRBJ2-3; no firm D call. Trimming removed 3 bases at V and 5 bases at J, with 9 bases between. This CDR3 region has 13 residues. The CDR3 nucleotides read TGTGCCAGCAGTTTTTTTACGGTAGATACGCAGTATTTT. It specifies CASSFFTVDTQYF.

The rearrangement joins TRBV6-4 to TRBJ2-1; TRBD1 matches at 9 bases. V was clipped by 10 bases and J by 9 bases; unmatched bases: 13. CDR3 size: 14 residues. The V gene's germline CDR1 is MRHNA and CDR2 SNTAGT. The CDR3 DNA is TGTGCCACCGAACCCGGGACAGGGAGCCGTGAGCAGTTCTTC. Translated, it gives CATEPGTGSREQFF.

V gene TRBV3-1 (or the pseudogene TRBV3-2) combines with J gene TRBJ2-5, with D tentatively TRBD2 (6 bases). The CDR3 extends over 12 amino acids. Trimming took 6 bases from V and 7 from J, leaving 12 bases between them. CDR1 LGHDT and CDR2 YNNKEL come from the germline V gene (reference sequence). CDR3 in amino acids: CASRTDGGTQYF. In DNA form, the CDR3 reads TGTGCCAGCAGGACGGACGGGGGGACCCAGTACTTC.

J is TRBJ2-6 and V is TRBV5-8; no clear D. V was clipped by 5 bases and J by 0 bases, with 9 bases between them. Germline-derived CDR1 and CDR2 are SGHTS and YDEGEE. The CDR3 sequence is 15 residues long. The CDR3 sequence is CASSPKPSGANVLTF. The CDR3 DNA sequence: TGTGCCAGCAGTCCTAAACCCTCTGGGGCCAACGTCCTGACTTTC. Filled out from reference TRBV5-8 and TRBJ2-6, the complete variable domain reads EAGVTQSPTHLIKTRGQQATLRCSPISGHTSVYWYQQALGLGLQFLLWYDEGEERNRGNFPPRFSGRQFPNYSSELNVNALELEDSALYLCASSPKPSGANVLTFGAGSRLTVL.

The sample holds one count of this clone. The chain links TRBV6-5 to TRBJ1-2; TRBD1 is a possible D gene (5 bases). The CDR3 has 12 amino acids. Germline loops: CDR1 MNHEY, CDR2 SVGAGI. Deletions cut 6 bases from V and 4 bases from J, with 9 bases between. CDR3 sequence (DNA): TGTGCCAGCAGGACTCAGGGCTATGGCTACACCTTC. It yields the protein CASRTQGYGYTF.

The rearrangement joins TRBV19 to TRBJ2-6, with TRBD1 identical over 8 bases. CDR1 LNHDA and CDR2 SQIVND come from the germline V gene (reference sequence). The CDR3 length is 13 residues. Trimming removed 10 bases from V and 4 bases from J; junction bases left unmatched: 3. CDR3 DNA sequence: TGTGCCACAGGGGGCACCGGGGCCAACGTCCTGACTTTC. It encodes CATGGTGANVLTF.

As concerns this clone: Distinct nucleotide sequences in the sample also encode this CDR3. The rearrangement joins TRBV5-1 to TRBJ2-1; 9 bases agree with TRBD2. This CDR3 contains 15 residues. Looked up from germline, CDR1 is SGHRS and CDR2 is YFSETQ. The V gene end was trimmed by 3 bases and the J gene end by 1 base; junction bases not matched to a gene: 2. The DNA of the CDR3 is TGCGCCAGCAGCTCGGGACTAGCTTCCTACAATGAGCAGTTCTTC. Translated: CASSSGLASYNEQFF.

The chain uses TRBV19 and TRBJ1-1, with 12 bases that match TRBD1. Germline assignment: CDR1 LNHDA and CDR2 SQIVND (reference sequence). The CDR3 runs to 16 residues. After removal of 6 bases from V and 4 bases from J, the junction contained 9 bases not matched to a gene. The CDR3 DNA follows: TGTGCCAGTAGGTATAGGGGACAGGGGGCTGGCACTGAAGCTTTCTTT. Its protein is CASRYRGQGAGTEAFF. The full variable domain, rest sourced from reference TRBV19 and TRBJ1-1, is DGGITQSPKYLFRKEGQNVTLSCEQNLNHDAMYWYRQDPGQGLRLIYYSQIVNDFQKGDIAEGYSVSREKKESFPLTVTSAQKNPTAFYLCASRYRGQGAGTEAFFGQGTRLTVV.

The chain carries TRBV9 and TRBJ1-4; possible D gene TRBD1, 6 bases. Germline CDR1 reads SGDLS; CDR2 reads YYNGEE. The CDR3 loop spans 14 amino acids. Trimming left V 2 bases short and J 3 bases short, with 8 bases between. The CDR3 DNA is TGTGCCAGCAGCGTCCAGGGGTCTAATGAAAAACTGTTTTTT. Translation gives CASSVQGSNEKLFF.

This sequence joins TRBV7-6 and TRBJ1-1; 11 bases agree with TRBD1. Germline V CDR1 and CDR2: SGHVS, FNYEAQ. The CDR3 length is 16 residues. V gave up 5 bases and J gave up 2 bases; unmatched junction bases: 7. CDR3 sequence (DNA): TGTGCCAGCAGCCCCCCCGGGACAGGGGGTAACACTGAAGCTTTCTTT. This gives the protein CASSPPGTGGNTEAFF.